In this sample, the clone carrying this T cell receptor (beta chain) turned up once. TCRdb keeps only in-frame clones here, not all; method: immunoSEQ multiplex PCR. The sample holds some 190,000 clones, around 76% seen once. The CDR3 spans 13 residues. The V end lost 4 bases, the J end lost 5 bases, and 12 bases lay between the germline ends. CDR1 and CDR2 from the germline V gene are MDHEN and SYDVKM. This entry is derived from a study of blood T cell repertoires in COVID-19. At the level of the study: The analysed material was cDNA or gDNA that came from T cells, B-cell-depleted T cells, or PBMCs.

Sample: peripheral blood. The sequence was obtained from a woman in her fifties or sixties with COVID-19, enrolled during active disease. V is TRBV28 and J is TRBJ2-7; D possibly corresponds to TRBD1 (6 bases). CDR3 coding DNA: TGTGCCAGCAGTTATGGACAGAGACACGAGCAGTACTTC. It yields the protein CASSYGQRHEQYF. Full variable domain (rest looked up from reference TRBV28 and TRBJ2-7): DVKVTQSSRYLVKRTGEKVFLECVQDMDHENMFWYRQDPGLGLRLIYFSYDVKMKEKGDIPEGYSVSREKKERFSLILESASTNQTSMYLCASSYGQRHEQYFGPGTRLTVT.